Listed here is a single T cell receptor (beta chain). As yet, its antigen is unknown. Germline V gene lookup returns CDR1 SGHTA and CDR2 FQGNSA. V lost 5 bases and J lost 6; bases outside the gene matches: 13. This CDR3 spans 16 amino acids. These data belong to a study of cytotoxic CD8 clonotypes in ibrutinib-treated CLL. For the study at large: The group held 11 relapsed/refractory and around 15 treatment-naive patients, with roughly 17 IGHV unmutated. Partial response was seen in about 25 patients and complete response in 2; after median about 68 months, about 15 stayed remitted, some twelve progressed.

Profiling relied on immunoSEQ multiplex PCR, and the TCRdb table lists in-frame clones only, not all of them. Among 100,000 or so clones listed, 45% to 65% were seen once. Overall study findings and caveats: Clonality rose at ibrutinib response, held steady in sustained remission, and fell toward baseline at progression. Starting clonality was above that of age-matched healthy donors and tracked circulating CD8+ T-cell counts.

The sequencing here drew on PBMCs, taken after 24 months of ibrutinib treatment. This clonotype was obtained from a human donor with chronic lymphocytic leukemia. The chain uses TRBV7-2 and TRBJ2-7; 10 nucleotides agree with TRBD1. The CDR3 loop reads CASSKNPGQGTLEQYF. The CDR3 nucleotides read TGTGCCAGCAGCAAGAACCCGGGACAGGGGACTCTCGAGCAGTACTTC.